This T cell receptor beta chain was recovered during a study of control samples from healthy donors and cancer patients. Here immunoSEQ multiplex PCR was the method, and the copy in TCRdb shows in-frame clones only, minus some. The table lists fewer than 95,000 clones, just under 85% of them singletons. The V gene lost 6 bases and the J gene lost 2 bases, with 14 bases spanning the gap. The CDR3 length is 13 residues. Germline V gene data show CDR1 as SQVTM and CDR2 as ANQGSEA. Material for sequencing was blood. This TCR derives from a man aged 30 to 45 in good health. This chain connects TRBV29-1 to TRBJ2-7; TRBD1 might be the D (6 bases). The CDR3 here is CSVARDTPYEQYF. The DNA of the CDR3 is TGCAGCGTAGCTAGGGACACTCCCTACGAGCAGTACTTC.